This TCR beta chain is drawn from a study of blood T cell repertoires in COVID-19. Turning to the study itself: T cells, B-cell-depleted T cells, or PBMCs supplied cDNA or gDNA.

The CDR3 is made up of 15 amino acids. Germline lookup yields CDR1 LNHDA and CDR2 SQIVND (reference sequence). V lost 3 bases and J lost 0, with 11 bases in between. Repertoires were generated with immunoSEQ multiplex PCR, while TCRdb's copy carries only in-frame clones and drops some. Here the sample spans more than 100,000 clones, 80% to 90% being singletons. The chain has TRBV19 and TRBJ1-2, with unresolved D. This receptor was identified in a woman aged 60-75 years with acute or convalescent COVID-19. Material: peripheral blood. Here the CDR3 DNA reads TGTGCCAGTAGTATCGGAGGCAGCACTAACTATGGCTACACCTTC. It is translated as CASSIGGSTNYGYTF.